The rows below give T cell receptor beta chains drawn from one sample of a study of response to subunit inactivated influenza vaccine. TCRdb re-analysed the RT-PCR reads in MiXCR, keeping a single row per CDR3 protein. The repertoire holds hundreds of thousands of distinct CDR3 sequences, with about 15% as singletons. This material consisted of PBMCs from blood, taken 14 to 15 days before vaccination. These receptors were taken from a man in his fifties or sixties who received an inactivated influenza vaccine. CDR3s include the opening cysteine and the closing phenylalanine or tryptophan. The D gene is left open where the match is weak. The size entry is marked missing in some rows and otherwise reads once, few, many or a size class.

j_gene,d_gene,v_gene,abundance,CDR3aa,CDR3nt
TRBJ2-7,NA,TRBV19,NA,CASSITAASYEQYF,TGTGCCAGTAGTATTACGGCAGCCTCCTACGAGCAGTACTTC
TRBJ2-3,TRBD2,TRBV12-3/TRBV12-4,NA,CASRLGASGTDTQYF,TGTGCCAGCAGACTAGGGGCTAGCGGAACAGATACGCAGTATTTT
TRBJ2-5,TRBD2,TRBV20-1,NA,CSAWASGGAPAPQETQYF,TGCAGTGCTTGGGCTAGCGGGGGGGCTCCTGCACCTCAAGAGACCCAGTACTTC
TRBJ2-7,NA,TRBV14,few,CASSLYGDYEQYF,TGTGCCAGCAGCCTGTACGGGGACTACGAGCAGTACTTC
TRBJ2-7,TRBD2,TRBV20-1,many,CSAKLAGGPYEQYF,TGCAGTGCCAAACTAGCGGGAGGACCATACGAGCAGTACTTC
TRBJ1-1,NA,TRBV30,few,CAWGVRGGIGEAFF,TGTGCCTGGGGGGTTCGGGGGGGGATCGGTGAAGCTTTCTTT
TRBJ2-7,TRBD2,TRBV4-2,few,CASSHHSSGNYEQYF,TGTGCCAGCAGCCACCACTCTAGCGGGAACTACGAGCAGTACTTC
TRBJ2-7,NA,TRBV7-2,few,CASTKDYEQYF,TGTGCCAGCACCAAGGACTACGAGCAGTACTTC
TRBJ2-4,NA,TRBV7-9,NA,CASRKGNDIQYF,TGTGCCAGCAGGAAGGGGAACGACATTCAGTACTTC
TRBJ2-1,NA,TRBV29-1,NA,CSGSTGYNEQFF,TGCAGCGGGTCGACCGGATACAATGAGCAGTTCTTC
TRBJ2-7,TRBD2,TRBV27,few,CASRRLAGGEQYF,TGTGCCAGCAGACGGCTAGCGGGGGGGGAGCAGTACTTC
TRBJ2-7,TRBD1,TRBV6-2/TRBV6-3,few,CASREQGATYEQYF,TGTGCCAGCAGAGAACAGGGGGCTACCTACGAGCAGTACTTC
TRBJ2-2,NA,TRBV24-1,many,CAIGTGTTGELFF,TGTGCCATCGGTACAGGGACGACCGGGGAGCTGTTTTTT
TRBJ1-5,NA,TRBV7-2,NA,CASSLAGPVGQPQHF,TGTGCCAGCAGCTTAGCTGGACCCGTAGGTCAGCCCCAGCATTTT
TRBJ1-5,TRBD1,TRBV24-1,NA,CAVGQGMGQPQHF,TGTGCCGTCGGACAGGGGATGGGTCAGCCCCAGCATTTT
TRBJ2-5,NA,TRBV19,few,CASSLAQTQYF,TGTGCCAGTAGCCTTGCGCAGACCCAGTACTTC
TRBJ2-7,NA,TRBV3-1,many,CASSQDFVSSYEQYF,TGTGCCAGCAGCCAAGATTTCGTAAGCTCCTACGAGCAGTACTTC
TRBJ1-2,NA,TRBV5-6,few,CASSFFDRGVDGYTF,TGTGCCAGCAGCTTCTTTGATCGGGGGGTGGATGGCTACACCTTC
TRBJ2-7,TRBD1,TRBV5-1,few,CASSPRPTDPGQGWYEQYF,TGCGCCAGCAGCCCCAGGCCGACCGATCCGGGACAGGGGTGGTACGAGCAGTACTTC
TRBJ2-1,TRBD1,TRBV10-3,NA,CAISESSRGQGVREQFF,TGTGCCATCAGTGAGTCGAGCCGAGGACAGGGGGTTCGTGAGCAGTTCTTC
TRBJ2-7,NA,TRBV6-1,many,CASSVRYDYEQYF,TGTGCCAGCAGCGTAAGGTACGATTACGAGCAGTACTTC
TRBJ2-7,TRBD2,TRBV28,many,CASSSLAGGIYEQYF,TGTGCCAGCAGTTCGTTAGCGGGAGGCATCTACGAGCAGTACTTC
TRBJ2-3,NA,TRBV18,few,CASSLSPGSSTDTQYF,TGTGCCAGCTCGCTATCCCCGGGATCTTCCACAGATACGCAGTATTTT
TRBJ2-5,TRBD2,TRBV12-3/TRBV12-4,NA,CASRGLAGGLETQYF,TGTGCCAGCAGGGGACTAGCGGGGGGATTAGAGACCCAGTACTTC
TRBJ1-4,TRBD1,TRBV5-1,few,CASSPGQGDNEKLFF,TGCGCCAGCAGCCCCGGACAGGGTGATAATGAAAAACTGTTTTTT
TRBJ2-2,NA,TRBV3-1,NA,CASSQTVTNTGELFF,TGTGCCAGCAGCCAAACGGTTACGAACACCGGGGAGCTGTTTTTT
TRBJ2-1,NA,TRBV7-2,many,CASSLGLAFNEQFF,TGTGCCAGCAGCTTAGGGCTGGCGTTCAATGAGCAGTTCTTC
TRBJ2-5,TRBD1,TRBV12-3/TRBV12-4,many,CASSPGQGRQETQYF,TGTGCCAGCAGTCCCGGACAGGGGCGCCAAGAGACCCAGTACTTC
TRBJ2-5,NA,TRBV7-2,few,CASSPTSTIVETQYF,TGTGCCAGCAGCCCTACCTCTACAATCGTGGAGACCCAGTACTTC
TRBJ2-3,NA,TRBV2,once,CASSEAAETFTDTQYF,TGTGCCAGCAGTGAAGCGGCGGAGACCTTCACAGATACGCAGTATTTT
TRBJ2-1,TRBD2,TRBV5-1,few,CASSTGLAVSRYEQFF,TGCGCCAGCAGCACTGGACTAGCGGTAAGCAGGTATGAGCAGTTCTTC
TRBJ1-1,NA,TRBV7-9,NA,CASSPPGAGTEAFF,TGTGCCAGCAGCCCCCCGGGGGCGGGCACTGAAGCTTTCTTT
TRBJ2-1,TRBD1,TRBV7-9,NA,CASSLVQGANEQFF,TGTGCCAGCAGCTTAGTCCAGGGGGCTAATGAGCAGTTCTTC
TRBJ2-1,TRBD1,TRBV3-1,NA,CASSLPGQGAHEQFF,TGTGCCAGCAGCCTCCCCGGACAGGGGGCCCATGAGCAGTTCTTC
TRBJ2-2,NA,TRBV4-3,NA,CASSQVRINTGELFF,TGCGCCAGCAGCCAAGTTAGGATCAACACCGGGGAGCTGTTTTTT
TRBJ2-7,NA,TRBV25-1,NA,CASSESGSSYEQYF,TGTGCCAGCAGTGAATCTGGCAGCTCCTACGAGCAGTACTTC
TRBJ2-7,TRBD2,TRBV9,few,CASSGLAPEQYF,TGTGCCAGCAGCGGACTAGCCCCCGAGCAGTACTTC
TRBJ2-3,NA,TRBV6-1,NA,CASSERARGSTDTQYF,TGTGCCAGCAGTGAACGCGCCAGGGGAAGCACAGATACGCAGTATTTT
TRBJ2-7,TRBD2,TRBV28,many,CASSFVTSGPFYEQYF,TGTGCCAGCAGTTTCGTGACTAGCGGCCCATTTTACGAGCAGTACTTC
TRBJ2-3,TRBD2,TRBV5-1,few,CASRLLGLADNTDTQYF,TGCGCCAGCAGATTGTTGGGACTAGCTGATAACACAGATACGCAGTATTTT
TRBJ2-7,TRBD2,TRBV7-2,NA,CASSETSGGYEQYF,TGTGCCAGCAGCGAAACTAGCGGGGGGTACGAGCAGTACTTC
TRBJ1-4,NA,TRBV20-1,many,CSARDLATNEKLFF,TGCAGTGCTAGAGACCTTGCAACTAATGAAAAACTGTTTTTT
TRBJ2-2,NA,TRBV2,few,CASSGPYGSNTGELFF,TGTGCCAGCAGTGGCCCTTATGGGTCCAACACCGGGGAGCTGTTTTTT
TRBJ1-3,TRBD1,TRBV30,few,CAWTRQGAFSGNTIYF,TGTGCCTGGACCCGACAGGGTGCGTTCTCTGGAAACACCATATATTTT
TRBJ2-1,TRBD2,TRBV11-2,NA,CATFPGGAGKNNEQFF,TGTGCCACCTTCCCCGGGGGGGCAGGCAAGAACAATGAGCAGTTCTTC
TRBJ1-3,NA,TRBV30,few,CAWSVRGNTIYF,TGTGCCTGGAGTGTACGAGGAAACACCATATATTTT
TRBJ2-2,NA,TRBV7-6,NA,CASSLIANTGELFF,TGTGCCAGCAGCTTAATCGCGAACACCGGGGAGCTGTTTTTT
TRBJ2-1,TRBD2,TRBV20-1,few,CSASPAGFSYNEQFF,TGCAGTGCTAGCCCAGCGGGATTCTCCTACAATGAGCAGTTCTTC
TRBJ1-4,NA,TRBV30,few,CAWRGGTTNEKLFF,TGTGCCTGGAGGGGAGGGACCACTAATGAAAAACTGTTTTTT
TRBJ2-5,NA,TRBV12-3/TRBV12-4,NA,CASSFLGPRETQYF,TGTGCCAGCAGTTTCTTGGGGCCTCGGGAGACCCAGTACTTC
TRBJ2-1,TRBD2,TRBV29-1,few,CSVKGLAGNEQFF,TGCAGCGTTAAGGGACTAGCGGGTAATGAGCAGTTCTTC
TRBJ2-6,TRBD2,TRBV19,NA,CASLLAVYSGANVLTF,TGTGCGTCCCTCCTAGCGGTATACTCTGGGGCCAACGTCCTGACTTTC
TRBJ1-1,NA,TRBV19,NA,CASSPYSGNTEAFF,TGTGCCAGTAGTCCCTACAGTGGGAACACTGAAGCTTTCTTT
TRBJ2-7,NA,TRBV15,NA,CATSRAQIASYEQYF,TGTGCCACCAGCAGAGCCCAAATTGCCTCCTACGAGCAGTACTTC
TRBJ2-1,NA,TRBV12-3/TRBV12-4,few,CARLGGKDEQFF,TGTGCCCGCCTTGGGGGGAAGGATGAGCAGTTCTTC
TRBJ1-6,NA,TRBV20-1,NA,CSARHGRGTTPLHF,TGCAGTGCCCGGCATGGACGGGGTACGACACCCCTCCACTTT
TRBJ2-5,TRBD2,TRBV7-9,NA,CASSPNIRGGQETQYF,TGTGCCAGCAGCCCGAATATACGGGGGGGACAAGAGACCCAGTACTTC